This T cell receptor (beta chain) comes out of a study of post-analysis software for immune sequencing data (dated by TCRdb to 2014 to 2015). Context from the whole study: Disease courses on record covered relapsing-remitting, secondary progressive and progressive-relapsing multiple sclerosis, though some patients had no subtype annotation. A subset of samples was prepared in parallel using single-end sample barcoding, then pooled and co-amplified after Illumina adapter ligation. The patient repertoires were set against around eleven previously published healthy control repertoires from donors whose ages ranged from roughly 6 to 27 years. Paper-wide results and their limitations: Strong co-clustering of samples prepared in the same batch was shown by direct clustering with F measure, prompting a batch-effect correction. The control group was slightly older than the multiple sclerosis patient group. Normalized Chao1 diversity was significantly lower in multiple sclerosis patients than controls, suggesting substantial peripheral T-cell clonal expansion.

TCR beta repertoires were profiled from peripheral blood of 10 to 15 young patients with multiple sclerosis to demonstrate the VDJtools post-analysis software. Multiple sclerosis patients were children and adolescents aged 6 to 15 years. This clonotype came up many times. Its antigen remains undetermined. No quality values exist for individual bases; no much larger clone is one base distant. The method was PCR. The sequencer was an Illumina HiSeq 2500. To reduce PCR and sequencing biases, unique molecular identifiers were incorporated into the TCR beta cDNA libraries. Some 500,000 cDNA molecules were obtained per 1 to 10 million input T cells, so each molecule approximated one T cell. The patient libraries were prepared and sequenced using the same protocol as the earlier healthy control dataset. Samples belonging to the same batch were prepared together, multiplexed and sequenced on a shared HiSeq lane. As for the authors' bioinformatics: MIGEC was used to process the raw barcoded reads, and molecular identifier groups with only a single read were discarded before consensus assembly and CDR3 extraction. VDJtools was used for post-analysis of the clonotype tables, with diversity normalized by down-sampling every dataset to the smallest sample size. In repertoire overlap clustering, CDR3 amino acid sequences, but not nucleotide sequences, were matched to correct batch-related cross-sample contamination. The public reads were run again by TCRdb, first through fastp at Q25 and then through MiXCR, and only productive beta chains were kept. CDR3 protein sequences are deduplicated, and each keeps its most common genes and DNA. The V and J calls here are based on TCRdb, not the publication. The sample table records hundreds of thousands of distinct CDR3 sequences; 35% to 40% of these occur just once. Together, the top ten hold around 4.7% of the sample.

The TCR sequence derives from a girl between 10 and 17 years old with multiple sclerosis. Input material: blood.

In nucleotide form, the sequence is TGTGCCAGCAGTGAATTACTCTTCAGCTCCTACAATGAGCAGTTCTTC. It translates as CASSELLFSSYNEQFF. The rearranged chain carries TRBV6-1 and TRBJ2-1; the D gene lacks a confident call. The junction carries 11 bases between V and J, which are trimmed by 2 bases and 0 bases respectively. Including the terminal cysteine and phenylalanine, the CDR3 comprises 16 residues. The read is trimmed to its CDR3 DNA, 48 bases read in frame from base 1. CDR1 and CDR2 were assigned from the germline V gene as MNHNS and SASEGT.